Included here is one T cell receptor (beta chain) sequence, with context. The antigen it binds to is not known. No much larger clone is present one base from it, and per-base qualities are unavailable. The entry originates in a study of cytotoxic CD8 clonotypes in ibrutinib-treated CLL (dated by TCRdb to the early 2020s). For the study in its entirety: The cohort included roughly 15 treatment-naive and roughly 10 relapsed/refractory patients; some 18 were IGHV unmutated. Responses were partial in some 24 patients and complete in 2; after median roughly 69 months follow-up, some 14 stayed in remission and roughly twelve progressed. Samples at response were collected after a median of about 11 months of treatment, with a range of roughly 6 to 40 months. On average, each sample had a few hundred thousand productive templates and approximately 89,000 productive rearrangements. Of the 86 participants in the trial, about two dozen had longitudinal samples available. Cryopreserved peripheral blood mononuclear cells were obtained before treatment, at response, and at either sustained remission or disease progression. Every sample from remission and from progressive disease was obtained while the patients were still on ibrutinib. General conclusions and limits of the study: Public clonotypes were found to be uncommon and were observed to contract or remain stable during treatment; the increase in clonality was shown to reflect expansion of private clonotypes at ibrutinib response. At ibrutinib response clonality went up, during sustained remission it held steady, and at progression it dropped back toward baseline. Sustained-remission and progressing patients did not have matched sampling times, and lymph node repertoires were not examined. At baseline, clonality was higher than in age-matched healthy donors and showed a strong correlation with circulating CD8+ T-cell counts.

Each clonotype received, on average, 10x coverage in deep resolution sequencing performed on a MiSeq, where the target depth lay between 1 in 1 million and 1 in 200,000 T cells. The immunoSEQ hsTCRB Kit was used to generate TCR beta libraries. On the study's bioinformatics: ImmunoSEQ Data Assistant and ImmunoSEQ Analyzer were used for data analysis, and V, D and J genes were assigned according to IMGT definitions. Clonality, which ranges from 0 to 1, was calculated by subtracting the normalized Shannon entropy of productive rearrangement frequencies from one. Only overrepresented clonotypes making up at least 0.05% of the repertoire of each patient were included in the public clonotype analysis. Approximately 14 age-matched healthy donor repertoires from immuneACCESS served as clonality controls. TCRdb stores this immuneACCESS table with in-frame sequences only. Part of the clones is absent; in the studies checked, under half of the shortfall reflects unresolved V genes, and no reason is known for the rest. The DNA was the basis for D and trimming; V, J and clone size are from that table. The sample yields about 120,000 clones; 45% to 65% were counted once. The ten largest account for more than 35% of the sample.

According to the study, the label for this sample's time point signals: approximately 25 months on ibrutinib. Roughly 2 micrograms of genomic DNA were extracted from cryopreserved PBMCs for TCR beta library preparation. Longitudinal blood samples from CLL patients receiving ibrutinib monotherapy were subjected to high-throughput TCR beta sequencing. Patients were enrolled in a phase 2 open-label single-center ibrutinib monotherapy trial. Germline trimming: 7 bases from V, 2 bases from J; junction bases outside gene matches: 8. The CDR3 runs 15 residues from the cysteine to the phenylalanine. Only the CDR3 DNA is retained, 45 bases long and in frame from the first base. Per the germline V gene, LGHNT is the CDR1 and FRNRAP is the CDR2.

This clonotype originated in a human donor with chronic lymphocytic leukemia. This chain is built from TRBV12-5 and TRBJ2-7; a stretch of 10 junction bases matches TRBD2. Sequencing used PBMCs, obtained after 24 months of ibrutinib treatment. The nucleotides are TGTGCTAGTGACCAAACTAGCGGGGTTACCTACGAGCAGTACTTC. The encoded protein is CASDQTSGVTYEQYF.